A selection of T cell receptor beta chains follows, all from one sample in a study of tumor-infiltrating lymphocytes in localized non-small cell lung cancer. Produced via immunoSEQ multiplex PCR; TCRdb's table is partial and in-frame only. The sample holds 7,000 to 9,000 clones, about two thirds seen once. The sample consisted of lung tumor tissue. These receptors all come from a human donor with non-small cell lung cancer. Each CDR3 is given with its conserved first and last residue. Fields, in order: D gene, J gene, V gene, clone size, CDR3 DNA, CDR3 protein. The D gene is left open where the match is weak. Clone size is not always given. Where it is, it says once, few, many or a class for expanded clones.

d_call: NA
j_call: TRBJ2-5
v_call: TRBV7-2
clone_size: few
cdr3_nt: TGTGCCAGCAGCTTTAGGGAGACCCAGTACTTC
cdr3_aa: CASSFRETQYF

d_call: TRBD1
j_call: TRBJ2-1
v_call: TRBV27
clone_size: once
cdr3_nt: TGTGCCAGCAGTCTCAGACAGGGATCCCACAATGAGCAGTTCTTC
cdr3_aa: CASSLRQGSHNEQFF

d_call: NA
j_call: TRBJ1-1
v_call: TRBV27
clone_size: NA
cdr3_nt: TGTGCCAGCAGTTTATCATGGTTGGGCACTGAAGCTTTCTTT
cdr3_aa: CASSLSWLGTEAFF

d_call: NA
j_call: TRBJ1-5
v_call: TRBV7-2
clone_size: medium-sized
cdr3_nt: TGTGCCAGCAGTCCCAGGGGATCGAGCAATCAGCCCCAGCATTTT
cdr3_aa: CASSPRGSSNQPQHF

d_call: TRBD2
j_call: TRBJ2-3
v_call: TRBV7-6
clone_size: NA
cdr3_nt: TGTGCCAGCAGCCGCCGCCCGACTAGCGGGGGGGCGACAGATACGCAGTATTTT
cdr3_aa: CASSRRPTSGGATDTQYF

d_call: TRBD2
j_call: TRBJ2-1
v_call: TRBV5-8
clone_size: once
cdr3_nt: TGTGCCAGCAGCACCGGGACTAGCGGTTATAATGAGCAGTTCTTC
cdr3_aa: CASSTGTSGYNEQFF

d_call: TRBD2
j_call: TRBJ2-1
v_call: TRBV7-3
clone_size: large
cdr3_nt: TGTGCCAGCAGCTTAGGGCGGGAGTCCCGTGGTGAGCAGTTCTTC
cdr3_aa: CASSLGRESRGEQFF

d_call: NA
j_call: TRBJ1-1
v_call: TRBV29-1
clone_size: medium-sized
cdr3_nt: TGCAGCGTTGAAGATGGTCAGAACACTGAAGCTTTCTTT
cdr3_aa: CSVEDGQNTEAFF

d_call: NA
j_call: TRBJ2-3
v_call: TRBV28
clone_size: few
cdr3_nt: TGTGCCAGCAGTTTAGGGGGATCTTTCCCAGATACGCAGTATTTT
cdr3_aa: CASSLGGSFPDTQYF

d_call: TRBD1
j_call: TRBJ2-7
v_call: TRBV28
clone_size: NA
cdr3_nt: TGTGCCAGCAGAATTCCGGGACAGGGCACCGAGCAGTACTTC
cdr3_aa: CASRIPGQGTEQYF

d_call: TRBD1
j_call: TRBJ2-5
v_call: TRBV19
clone_size: NA
cdr3_nt: TGTGCCAGTAGTTCCGGACAGGGGCCTCAAGAGACCCAGTACTTC
cdr3_aa: CASSSGQGPQETQYF

d_call: TRBD2
j_call: TRBJ2-7
v_call: TRBV5-1
clone_size: NA
cdr3_nt: TGCGCCAGCAGCCGGACTAGCGGGGAGGGATACGAGCAGTACTTC
cdr3_aa: CASSRTSGEGYEQYF

d_call: NA
j_call: TRBJ1-2
v_call: TRBV30
clone_size: NA
cdr3_nt: TGTGCCTGGAGTGTTCGGAGGGGGGGCATCGATGGCTACACCTTC
cdr3_aa: CAWSVRRGGIDGYTF

d_call: TRBD2
j_call: TRBJ2-1
v_call: TRBV7-2
clone_size: NA
cdr3_nt: TGTGCCAGCAGCTTAGCGGGTAGCGGGTCCTACAATGAGCAGTTCTTC
cdr3_aa: CASSLAGSGSYNEQFF

d_call: TRBD2
j_call: TRBJ2-3
v_call: TRBV15
clone_size: once
cdr3_nt: TGTGCCACCAGCAGAGAGAGCGGGGGGGCGCTTACGCAGTATTTT
cdr3_aa: CATSRESGGALTQYF

d_call: TRBD2
j_call: TRBJ2-1
v_call: TRBV18
clone_size: NA
cdr3_nt: TGTGCCAGCTCACTACTAGCGGGCTACAATGAGCAGTTCTTC
cdr3_aa: CASSLLAGYNEQFF

d_call: TRBD1
j_call: TRBJ2-7
v_call: TRBV27
clone_size: NA
cdr3_nt: TGTGCCAGCAGTCCTTCAGGGGGAACCTTAGGGCAGTACTTC
cdr3_aa: CASSPSGGTLGQYF

d_call: TRBD1
j_call: TRBJ1-1
v_call: TRBV4-1
clone_size: NA
cdr3_nt: TGCGCCAGCAGCCAGTACACAGGGGCCCCTGAAGCTTTCTTT
cdr3_aa: CASSQYTGAPEAFF

d_call: TRBD1
j_call: TRBJ2-3
v_call: TRBV14
clone_size: NA
cdr3_nt: TGTGCCAGCAGCCCTGGGACAGGGGGCGCGACAGATACGCAGTATTTT
cdr3_aa: CASSPGTGGATDTQYF

d_call: TRBD1
j_call: TRBJ2-1
v_call: TRBV5-6
clone_size: NA
cdr3_nt: TGTGCCAGCAGCTTGTTTGGGACAGGGTGGAGAAATGAGCAGTTCTTC
cdr3_aa: CASSLFGTGWRNEQFF

d_call: TRBD2
j_call: TRBJ2-1
v_call: TRBV19
clone_size: NA
cdr3_nt: TGTGCCAGTAGTAGTACTAGCGGGGCTTACAATGAGCAGTTCTTC
cdr3_aa: CASSSTSGAYNEQFF

d_call: NA
j_call: TRBJ1-4
v_call: TRBV4-1
clone_size: medium-sized
cdr3_nt: TGCGCCAGCAGCCAAGATCCGGGATCAACTAATGAAAAACTGTTTTTT
cdr3_aa: CASSQDPGSTNEKLFF

d_call: TRBD1
j_call: TRBJ1-3
v_call: TRBV19
clone_size: NA
cdr3_nt: TGTGCCACCAGCCCCAGACAGGGGGCTGACACCATATATTTT
cdr3_aa: CATSPRQGADTIYF

d_call: TRBD1
j_call: TRBJ2-6
v_call: TRBV7-9
clone_size: medium-sized
cdr3_nt: TGTGCCAGCAGCCATCCCGCGGACAGGGAGTCTGGGGCCAACGTCCTGACTTTC
cdr3_aa: CASSHPADRESGANVLTF

d_call: TRBD2
j_call: TRBJ2-1
v_call: TRBV7-2
clone_size: few
cdr3_nt: TGTGCCAGCAGCTTAGGGCGGGAGTCCCGTGGTGAGCAGTTCTTC
cdr3_aa: CASSLGRESRGEQFF

d_call: TRBD2
j_call: TRBJ2-7
v_call: TRBV28
clone_size: medium-sized
cdr3_nt: TGTGCCAGCAGTCGCGCTAGCGGGAGGCCCGGCAGTAAGTACTTC
cdr3_aa: CASSRASGRPGSKYF

d_call: TRBD1
j_call: TRBJ1-1
v_call: TRBV6-4
clone_size: NA
cdr3_nt: TGTGCCAGCAGTTGGGACAGGGACACTGAAGCTTTCTTT
cdr3_aa: CASSWDRDTEAFF

d_call: NA
j_call: TRBJ2-1
v_call: TRBV7-6
clone_size: NA
cdr3_nt: TGTGCCAGCAGCTTAGAGACAGGCCACAATGAGCAGTTCTTC
cdr3_aa: CASSLETGHNEQFF

d_call: TRBD2
j_call: TRBJ2-2
v_call: TRBV7-2
clone_size: NA
cdr3_nt: TGTGCCAGCAGCTCCGTACCGGGACTAATCCCCGGGGAGCTGTTTTTT
cdr3_aa: CASSSVPGLIPGELFF

d_call: TRBD2
j_call: TRBJ2-2
v_call: TRBV6-5
clone_size: few
cdr3_nt: TGTGCCAGCAGCGGCGGGGGGCCCGGGGAGCTGTTTTTT
cdr3_aa: CASSGGGPGELFF

d_call: NA
j_call: TRBJ2-3
v_call: TRBV7-7
clone_size: NA
cdr3_nt: TGTGCTAGCAGCTTGCCAGGGACAGATACGCAGTATTTT
cdr3_aa: CASSLPGTDTQYF

d_call: NA
j_call: TRBJ1-5
v_call: TRBV6-5
clone_size: NA
cdr3_nt: TGTGCCAGCAGTTATACCGTGGGCAATCAGCCCCAGCATTTT
cdr3_aa: CASSYTVGNQPQHF

d_call: NA
j_call: TRBJ1-2
v_call: TRBV10-3
clone_size: few
cdr3_nt: TGTGCCATCAGTGACCTGGACGGCCACTTTGGCTACACCTTC
cdr3_aa: CAISDLDGHFGYTF

d_call: TRBD2
j_call: TRBJ2-5
v_call: TRBV5-4
clone_size: medium-sized
cdr3_nt: TGTGCCAGCAGCTTGGCCCCTAAGAGCGGGGTACAAGAGACCCAGTACTTC
cdr3_aa: CASSLAPKSGVQETQYF

d_call: NA
j_call: TRBJ1-2
v_call: TRBV29-1
clone_size: NA
cdr3_nt: TGCAGCCTCGCACCACAGGGTTTCTCCTTGAGTGGCTACACCTTC
cdr3_aa: CSLAPQGFSLSGYTF

d_call: NA
j_call: TRBJ2-2
v_call: TRBV12-5
clone_size: NA
cdr3_nt: TGTGCTAGTGGTTGGGCGGGGCACACCGGGGAGCTGTTTTTT
cdr3_aa: CASGWAGHTGELFF

d_call: TRBD2
j_call: TRBJ2-1
v_call: TRBV4-1
clone_size: NA
cdr3_nt: TGCGCCAGCAGCCAAGATGCGGCTAGCGGGGGCCTCGGCAATGAGCAGTTCTTC
cdr3_aa: CASSQDAASGGLGNEQFF

d_call: TRBD1
j_call: TRBJ2-7
v_call: TRBV28
clone_size: NA
cdr3_nt: TGTGCCAGCAGTTACAAGATTGGACAGGGGGGCTACGAGCAGTACTTC
cdr3_aa: CASSYKIGQGGYEQYF

d_call: TRBD1
j_call: TRBJ1-6
v_call: TRBV6-5
clone_size: medium-sized
cdr3_nt: TGTGCCAGCAGCCGACAGGGTTTTGATTCACCCCTCCACTTT
cdr3_aa: CASSRQGFDSPLHF

d_call: NA
j_call: TRBJ1-1
v_call: TRBV2
clone_size: medium-sized
cdr3_nt: TGTGCCAGCAGTGCAGGGGATGGGACTGAAGCTTTCTTT
cdr3_aa: CASSAGDGTEAFF

d_call: NA
j_call: TRBJ1-2
v_call: TRBV27
clone_size: medium-sized
cdr3_nt: TGTGCCACCGCCGGTGGCTACACCTTC
cdr3_aa: CATAGGYTF

d_call: TRBD2
j_call: TRBJ2-7
v_call: TRBV6-6
clone_size: once
cdr3_nt: TGTGCCAGCAGGACTAGCGGGGGGCCCTACGAGCAGTACTTC
cdr3_aa: CASRTSGGPYEQYF

d_call: NA
j_call: TRBJ2-5
v_call: TRBV7-9
clone_size: NA
cdr3_nt: TGTGCCAGCAGCTGGGGGACGGGTCAAGAGACCCAGTACTTC
cdr3_aa: CASSWGTGQETQYF

d_call: TRBD1
j_call: TRBJ1-2
v_call: TRBV9
clone_size: NA
cdr3_nt: TGTGCCAGCAGCGTAGGGGACAGGGGGAACTATGGCTACACCTTC
cdr3_aa: CASSVGDRGNYGYTF

d_call: NA
j_call: TRBJ2-1
v_call: TRBV21-1
clone_size: once
cdr3_nt: TGTGCCAGCAGCAGCCGGCCCGGGACAGTGAATGAGCAGTTCTTC
cdr3_aa: CASSSRPGTVNEQFF

d_call: NA
j_call: TRBJ2-5
v_call: TRBV7-8
clone_size: NA
cdr3_nt: TGTGCCAGCAGCTTAGCAGAGACCCAGTACTTC
cdr3_aa: CASSLAETQYF